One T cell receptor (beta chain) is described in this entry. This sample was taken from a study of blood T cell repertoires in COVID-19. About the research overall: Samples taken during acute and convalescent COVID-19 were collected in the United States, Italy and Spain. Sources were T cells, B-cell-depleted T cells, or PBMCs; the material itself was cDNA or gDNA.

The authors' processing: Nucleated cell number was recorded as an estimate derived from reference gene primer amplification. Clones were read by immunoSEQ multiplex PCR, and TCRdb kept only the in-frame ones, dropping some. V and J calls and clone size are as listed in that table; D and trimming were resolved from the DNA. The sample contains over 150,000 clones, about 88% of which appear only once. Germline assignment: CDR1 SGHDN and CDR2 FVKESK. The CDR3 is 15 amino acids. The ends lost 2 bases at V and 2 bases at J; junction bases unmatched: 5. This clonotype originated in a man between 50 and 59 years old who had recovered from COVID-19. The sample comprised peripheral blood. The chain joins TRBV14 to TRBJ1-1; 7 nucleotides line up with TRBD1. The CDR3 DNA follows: TGTGCCAGCAGCCAACAGGGGGGATTTAACACTGAAGCTTTCTTT. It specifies CASSQQGGFNTEAFF.